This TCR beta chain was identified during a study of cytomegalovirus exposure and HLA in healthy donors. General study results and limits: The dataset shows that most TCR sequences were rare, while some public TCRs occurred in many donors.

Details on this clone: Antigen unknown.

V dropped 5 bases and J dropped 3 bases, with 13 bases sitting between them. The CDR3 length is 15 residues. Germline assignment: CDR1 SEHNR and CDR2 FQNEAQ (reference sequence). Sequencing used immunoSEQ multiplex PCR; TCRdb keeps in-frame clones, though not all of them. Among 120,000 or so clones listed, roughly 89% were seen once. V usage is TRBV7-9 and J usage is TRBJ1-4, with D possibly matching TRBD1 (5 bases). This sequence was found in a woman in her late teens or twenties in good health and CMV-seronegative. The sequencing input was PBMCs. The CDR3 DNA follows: TGTGCCAGCAGCCCAGACACAGGATCTAATGAAAAACTGTTTTTT. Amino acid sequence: CASSPDTGSNEKLFF.